The clone carrying this TCR beta chain was detected once. Its cognate antigen is unknown. The ends were cut back, 2 bases at V and 4 bases at J, with 14 bases in the middle. This CDR3 has 15 residues. CDR1 and CDR2 from the germline V gene are SGHTA and FQGTGA. This sample is part of a study of shared clonotypes between healthy human individuals. Study-wide results and caveats: Researchers found naive subsets generally carried larger estimated richness than memory subsets.

Sorted-subset replicate PCR reactions contained 200 to 250 ng DNA, corresponding to some 30,000 T cell genomes. Clones were sequenced by immunoSEQ multiplex PCR, and TCRdb holds only the in-frame ones, with some missing. The sample yields about a million clones, over 75% seen once. CD4+ cell separation produced CD45RA+ naive and CD45RA-negative memory subsets. The chain carries TRBV7-3 and TRBJ1-1; a weak D match, TRBD1 (5 bases). The receptor's source is a man between 18 and 35 years old in good health. The source material was memory CD4+ T cells sorted from blood. Subset specified: CD45RA-negative fraction. The CDR3 nucleotides are TGTGCCAGCAGCTTACGGCCGGGACTCTTCACTGAAGCTTTCTTT. It translates to CASSLRPGLFTEAFF.